These T cell receptor beta chains were read from a single sample in a study of beta chain features in type 1 diabetes. Repertoires were generated with immunoSEQ multiplex PCR, while TCRdb's copy carries only in-frame clones and drops some. The table includes around 300,000 clones, about 14% detected once. The sequenced material came from central memory CD4+ T cells from blood. The receptors here all came from a man in his thirties or forties in good health. Each CDR3 is given with its conserved first and last residue. D genes are given only for firm matches. Size is stated for part of the rows, as once, few or many counts, or as a class when the clone is expanded.

j_call clone_size d_call v_call cdr3_nt cdr3_aa
TRBJ2-1 - - TRBV5-4 TGTGCCAGCAGCTTGGAGGGCCAGGCCAATGAGCAGTTCTTC CASSLEGQANEQFF
TRBJ1-2 - TRBD1 TRBV6-5 TGTGCCAGCGCGGCAGGGGGCGAAATGGGCTACACCTTC CASAAGGEMGYTF
TRBJ2-1 - TRBD1 TRBV29-1 TGCAGCGGAGGGGACAGGGGGCACAATGAGCAGTTCTTC CSGGDRGHNEQFF
TRBJ1-2 few TRBD1 TRBV6-5 TGTGCCAGCAGTCGGGACAGGGTTGGCTACACCTTC CASSRDRVGYTF
TRBJ2-2 few TRBD2 TRBV19 TGTGCCAGTAAACGGTCCAGGGAGGGCACCGGGGAGCTGTTTTTT CASKRSREGTGELFF
TRBJ2-3 - - TRBV6-1 TGTGCCAGCAGTGTTTCGGGGAGTCCCACAGATACGCAGTATTTT CASSVSGSPTDTQYF
TRBJ1-2 - - TRBV6-6 TGTGCCAGCCACCGGGTCTCCCTTGGAGACTATGGCTACACCTTC CASHRVSLGDYGYTF
TRBJ1-5 - - TRBV4-3 TGCGCCAGCAGCCAAGCGGCACACAGCAATCAGCCCCAGCATTTT CASSQAAHSNQPQHF
TRBJ2-2 few TRBD2 TRBV6-4 TGTGCCAGCAGTGCCAGCGGGGGGACCGGGGAGCTGTTTTTT CASSASGGTGELFF
TRBJ2-1 once - TRBV7-8 TGTGCCAGCAGCCCCGAATGGAGTTCGGACAATGAGCAGTTCTTC CASSPEWSSDNEQFF
TRBJ1-2 - - TRBV4-2 TGTGCCAGCAGCCAGACCTCTAGGTATGGCTACACCTTC CASSQTSRYGYTF
TRBJ1-4 few - TRBV7-9 TGTGCCAGCAGCTTCCAAGAAAAACTGTTTTTT CASSFQEKLFF
TRBJ2-2 - - TRBV27 TGTGCCAGCAGTTTTTTGGGGGAAAGGACCGGGGAGCTGTTTTTT CASSFLGERTGELFF
TRBJ1-1 - - TRBV4-2 TGTGCCAGCAGCGCGGACGGAGGGTGGAACACTGAAGCTTTCTTT CASSADGGWNTEAFF
TRBJ2-5 few TRBD2 TRBV9 TGTGCCAGCAGCACCTTGACTAGCCGGGGGGAGACCCAGTACTTC CASSTLTSRGETQYF
TRBJ1-5 few - TRBV5-4 TGTGCCAGCAGCTTGCTATCGCGTCAGAGCAATCAGCCCCAGCATTTT CASSLLSRQSNQPQHF
TRBJ1-1 few - TRBV7-6 TGTGCCAGCAGCTTAGAGGAAAACACTGAAGCTTTCTTT CASSLEENTEAFF
TRBJ2-2 - - TRBV18 TGTGCCAGCTCACCACCGGGACCAAACACCGGGGAGCTGTTTTTT CASSPPGPNTGELFF
TRBJ2-1 - - TRBV7-7 TGTGCCAGCAGCTTAGGGTACAATGAGCAGTTCTTC CASSLGYNEQFF
TRBJ2-2 - - TRBV30 TGTGCCTGGAGTTCCCAGAACACCGGGGAGCTGTTTTTT CAWSSQNTGELFF
TRBJ1-5 once - TRBV2 TGTGCCAGCACCACAGGCGAAAGCGGCAATCAGCCCCAGCATTTT CASTTGESGNQPQHF
TRBJ2-4 - - TRBV7-8 TGTGCCAGCAGCCCTGAAAACATTCAGTACTTC CASSPENIQYF
TRBJ2-7 - TRBD1 TRBV5-1 TGCGCCAGCAGCTTGGATTCAGGGGGCCTGCTGTACGAGCAGTACTTC CASSLDSGGLLYEQYF
TRBJ1-1 - - TRBV27 TGTGCCAGCAGTTTATCTGGCAGGGTAACTGAAGCTTTCTTT CASSLSGRVTEAFF
TRBJ1-5 - TRBD1 TRBV30 TGTGCCTGGAGTTGGCTCTGGCTCGCAGGGGGTTATCAGCCCCAGCATTTT CAWSWLWLAGGYQPQHF
TRBJ2-7 - - TRBV6-5 TGTGCCAGCAGCTCCAAAGTTCCGCCCTACGAGCAGTACTTC CASSSKVPPYEQYF
TRBJ1-6 - - TRBV5-6 TGTGCCAGCAGCTCAACCCTCAGACAGAACTATAATTCACCCCTCCACTTT CASSSTLRQNYNSPLHF
TRBJ2-1 many TRBD2 TRBV2 TGTGCCAGCAGGGGGAGACTAGCGGGAGAGGATGAGCAGTTCTTC CASRGRLAGEDEQFF
TRBJ2-3 few - TRBV6-4 TGTGCCAGCAGTGTGACCCTCCAGGGGACGCAGTATTTT CASSVTLQGTQYF
TRBJ2-7 many - TRBV21-1 TGTGCCAGCAGCCCCCGGGACTGTCTCCTCTACGAGCAGTACTTC CASSPRDCLLYEQYF
TRBJ1-6 few - TRBV19 TGTGCCAGTAGACTAGGAGGCGGGCATTCACCCCTCCACTTT CASRLGGGHSPLHF
TRBJ2-1 few TRBD2 TRBV6-5 TGTGCCAGCACCCTCCGGGGGGGCAGCGATGAGCAGTTCTTC CASTLRGGSDEQFF
TRBJ1-5 - - TRBV6-4 TGTGCCAGCAGCCCCGAGGGGGGCCAGCCCCAGCATTTT CASSPEGGQPQHF
TRBJ1-2 - - TRBV9 TGTGCCAGCAAAGCGGGAGACTATGGCTACACCTTC CASKAGDYGYTF
TRBJ2-7 - - TRBV14 TGTGCCAGCAGCTCGTCAGGGTCCGAGCAGTACTTC CASSSSGSEQYF
TRBJ2-3 - TRBD2 TRBV7-9 TGTGCCAGCAGCTTAGGCGGGGGGTACACAGATACGCAGTATTTT CASSLGGGYTDTQYF
TRBJ2-5 few TRBD2 TRBV27 TGTGCCAGCAGTTTAAAGGGACTAGCGGTGTACACCCAGTACTTC CASSLKGLAVYTQYF
TRBJ1-1 - TRBD1 TRBV5-1 TGCGCCAGCAGCCCGGGGACAGGGGAGAGAGCTTTCTTT CASSPGTGERAFF
TRBJ2-7 few TRBD1 TRBV7-2 TGTGCCAGCAGCCGGACAGGGGGCGAAGACGAGCAGTACTTC CASSRTGGEDEQYF
TRBJ1-3 - TRBD1 TRBV5-6 TGTGCCAGCAGCTGGGACAGCTCTGGAAACACCATATATTTT CASSWDSSGNTIYF
TRBJ1-3 - - TRBV19 TGTGCCAGTAGGGTAAGGGGAGGCACTGGAAACACCATATATTTT CASRVRGGTGNTIYF
TRBJ2-3 few - TRBV9 TGTGCCAGCAGCGTAGATCTCCTGGGCTTTTCCACAGATACGCAGTATTTT CASSVDLLGFSTDTQYF
TRBJ2-2 once - TRBV6-5 TGTGCCAGCAGACCTAATACCGGGGAGCTGTTTTTT CASRPNTGELFF
TRBJ2-3 few - TRBV5-4 TGTGCCAGCGGGCGGACAGTCACAGATACGCAGTATTTT CASGRTVTDTQYF